A single sample gave rise to the 5 T cell receptor beta chains below, sequenced in a study of cytomegalovirus exposure and HLA in healthy donors (dated 2017 in TCRdb). Libraries were prepared through the immunoSEQ multiplex PCR assay. The multiplex PCR relied on a mix of 60 forward primers for TCR Vbeta segments and 13 reverse primers for TCR Jbeta segments. TCRdb obtained this table from immuneACCESS and retained in-frame rearrangements with V and J assigned. These tables miss some clones; where compared with another copy, unresolved V genes account for less than half of the shortfall, and the remainder is unexplained. This sample is represented by about 160,000 clones; less than 90% of them were singletons. The biggest ten clones account for 1.5% to 2% of the sample. The sequenced sample was PBMCs. Every receptor here comes from a woman aged 18-35 years in good health and CMV-seronegative.

The chain is built from TRBV11-2 and TRBJ2-1, with 10 positions matching TRBD1. The CDR3 is made up of 18 amino acids. Germline values: CDR1 SGHAT, CDR2 FQNNGV. V was clipped by 2 bases and J by 6 bases; unmatched bases: 13. The CDR3 is CASSLTLTPGTGANEQFF. The CDR3 bases are TGTGCCAGCAGCTTAACTCTTACACCCGGGACAGGGGCCAATGAGCAGTTCTTC.

The chain is built from TRBV4-2 and TRBJ2-5; tentatively, D is TRBD1 (6 bases). The J call could be wrong; TRBJ2-7 is a better fit for the DNA end. The CDR3 loop spans 14 amino acids. Germline values: CDR1 LGHNA, CDR2 YNFKEQ. This CDR3 reads CASSQEGALYEQYF. The CDR3 DNA is TGTGCCAGCAGCCAAGAGGGGGCTTTGTACGAGCAGTACTTC.

The rearrangement links TRBV28 to TRBJ2-3; D is perhaps TRBD2 (5 bases). Trimming stripped 6 bases from V and 1 base from J, with 11 bases between. The CDR3 contains 14 residues. The germline CDR1 and CDR2 sequences are MDHEN and SYDVKM. CDR3 DNA: TGTGCCAGCAGCCGTCTCGGGGGCACAGATACGCAGTATTTT. This gives the protein CASSRLGGTDTQYF. Full variable domain (rest looked up from reference TRBV28 and TRBJ2-3): DVKVTQSSRYLVKRTGEKVFLECVQDMDHENMFWYRQDPGLGLRLIYFSYDVKMKEKGDIPEGYSVSREKKERFSLILESASTNQTSMYLCASSRLGGTDTQYFGPGTRLTVL.

The sample holds one count of this clone. One end of the junction is discordant with germline, which a read error may explain. The chain combines TRBV27 with TRBJ2-4, with TRBD2 matching over 16 bases. Germline lookup yields CDR1 MNHEY and CDR2 SMNVEV (reference sequence). CDR3 length: 15 residues. This CDR3 is CASGTSGGAINIQYF. Written as DNA, the CDR3 is TGTGCCAGCGGGACTAGCGGGGGGGCCATAAACATTCAGTACTTC.

This chain connects TRBV27 to TRBJ1-2, with 9 bases lining up with TRBD1. Germline CDR1 reads MNHEY; CDR2 reads SMNVEV (reference sequence). The CDR3 has 15 amino acids. J was trimmed by 7 bases and V by 5 bases; bases with no gene match: 11. For the CDR3, the DNA is TGTGCCAGCAGTCCCCGTGAGGACAGGGGAGTTGGCTACACCTTC. It translates to CASSPREDRGVGYTF.